The next 31 T cell receptor beta chains were all read from a single sample in a study of cytomegalovirus exposure and HLA in healthy donors (dated by TCRdb to between 2016 and 2019). The protocol used for the library was the immunoSEQ multiplex PCR assay. TCRdb retrieved this table from immuneACCESS and kept in-frame rearrangements only. Not all clones are present; in checked studies, unresolved V genes account for under half, and no reason is known for the remainder. Present in this sample are 180,000 or so clones, roughly 86% of which were seen just once. The ten largest clones represent 6% to 8.5% of the sample. Sample: PBMCs. These receptors were collected from a man in his thirties or forties in good health and CMV-seropositive.

This sequence joins TRBV4-2 and TRBJ2-1; perhaps TRBD2 as D (5 bases). From germline, CDR1 is LGHNA and CDR2 YNFKEQ. The CDR3 spans 17 residues. Deletions cut 6 bases from V and 7 bases from J, with 25 bases between. The CDR3 bases are TGTGCCAGCAGTCCCCTTAGCGTTGAACTCCGCGGAAATGAGCAGTTCTTC. Translating gives CASSPLSVELRGNEQFF.

This rearrangement joins TRBV5-1 to TRBJ2-1; D may match TRBD1 or TRBD2 (5 bases each). This CDR3 comprises 16 residues. The V end was cut by 3 bases, the J end by 3 bases, with 16 bases between. From germline, CDR1 is SGHRS and CDR2 YFSETQ. The CDR3: CASSWDLAAVYNEQFF. CDR3 in DNA: TGCGCCAGCAGCTGGGACCTGGCGGCAGTCTACAATGAGCAGTTCTTC.

V usage is TRBV5-6 and J usage is TRBJ2-1; maybe TRBD2 (7 bases). Per germline, CDR1 SGHDT and CDR2 YYEEEE. V lost 4 bases, J lost 6 bases, and 17 bases lay in between. The CDR3 runs to 15 residues. In nucleotides, the CDR3 is TGTGCCAGCAGCGAGACGGGGGGCTCTCTCAATGAGCAGTTCTTC. Protein sequence: CASSETGGSLNEQFF.

This clone was seen only once. V usage is TRBV7-3 and J usage is TRBJ2-6, with D uncertain. The CDR3 runs to 15 residues. Germline V CDR1 and CDR2: SGHTA, FQGTGA. Trimming removed 5 bases from V and 2 bases from J, with 10 bases in between. CDR3 bases: TGTGCCAGCAGCCTTTCCCGGACTGGGGCCAACGTCCTGACTTTC. Translating gives CASSLSRTGANVLTF.

This chain links TRBV7-2 with TRBJ2-2, with D unresolved. Deletions cut 3 bases from V and 3 bases from J, with 8 bases between. CDR3 length equals 14 residues. Germline V lookup: CDR1 SGHTA, CDR2 FQGNSA. CDR3: CASSFSRDTGELFF. The CDR3 nucleotides read TGTGCCAGCAGCTTCAGCCGAGACACCGGGGAGCTGTTTTTT.

This clone was found once. The genes are TRBV5-4 and TRBJ2-2; D ambiguous. Trimming took 1 base from V and 4 from J, leaving 8 bases between them. Germline V gene lookup returns CDR1 SGHNT and CDR2 YYREEE (reference sequence). This CDR3 has 14 amino acids. Here the CDR3 reads CASSLIEFTGELFF. Written as DNA, the CDR3 is TGTGCCAGCAGCTTGATCGAATTCACCGGGGAGCTGTTTTTT.

V and J are TRBV4-3 and TRBJ2-7; D is possibly TRBD1 (6 bases). Germline CDR1 LGHNA, CDR2 YSLEER. CDR3 length: 16 amino acids. V gave up 0 bases and J gave up 2 bases, with 14 bases separating them. For the CDR3, the DNA is TGCGCCAGCAGCCAAGATCCCACAGGGATGGCCTACGAGCAGTACTTC. Its translation: CASSQDPTGMAYEQYF.

V and J are TRBV4-3 and TRBJ2-1, with 10 bases fitting TRBD1. With V trimmed by 3 bases and J by 2 bases, 7 bases remained unmatched. CDR3 length: 17 amino acids. Germline CDR1 LGHNA, CDR2 YSLEER. As DNA, the CDR3 is TGCGCCAGCAGCCAGGGACAGGGGCCGACCCCCTACAATGAGCAGTTCTTC. This sequence encodes CASSQGQGPTPYNEQFF.

This clone appeared once. This rearrangement joins TRBV30 to TRBJ2-5, with 8 bases identical to TRBD2. The J segment lost 0 bases and the V segment lost 1 base, leaving 4 bases of the junction unmatched. The V gene's germline CDR1 is GTSNPN and CDR2 SVGIG (reference sequence). The CDR3 totals 15 residues. This chain's CDR3 is CAWSAAGAHQETQYF. The CDR3, as DNA: TGTGCCTGGAGTGCAGCGGGGGCCCACCAAGAGACCCAGTACTTC.

The CDR3 coding sequence is TGTGCCAGCAGCGCAGACGGCCCACGGGCCAAAGAAGCTTTCTTT. This sequence encodes CASSADGPRAKEAFF. The V gene is TRBV11-3, the J gene TRBJ1-1; the D is unclear. Germline CDR1 and CDR2: SGHNT and YENEEA. CDR3 length: 15 residues. Trimming left V 5 bases short and J 8 bases short, with 21 bases between. The variable domain in full, completed from reference TRBV11-3 and TRBJ1-1, reads EAGVVQSPRYKIIEKKQPVAFWCNPISGHNTLYWYLQNLGQGPELLIRYENEEAVDDSQLPKDRFSAERLKGVDSTLKIQPAELGDSAVYLCASSADGPRAKEAFFGQGTRLTVV.

V and J are TRBV5-1 and TRBJ2-1, with 8 bases matching TRBD2. The CDR3 sequence is 14 residues long. The junction had 3 bases not matched to a gene; V was cut back by 1 base and J by 6 bases. From germline, CDR1 is SGHRS and CDR2 YFSETQ. CDR3 loop: CASSLSLAGNEQFF. Written as DNA, the CDR3 is TGCGCCAGCAGCTTGAGTCTAGCGGGCAATGAGCAGTTCTTC.

This chain joins TRBV6-6 and TRBJ2-6; D uncertain. V gave up 10 bases and J gave up 0 bases, with 4 bases separating them. From germline, CDR1 is MNHNY and CDR2 SVGAGI (reference sequence). The CDR3 is made up of 12 amino acids. The CDR3 sequence: CAIFSGANVLTF. In DNA, the CDR3 is TGTGCCATCTTCTCTGGGGCCAACGTCCTGACTTTC.

The chain couples TRBV5-4 to TRBJ1-4; the D is unclear. CDR1 is SGHNT, CDR2 YYREEE, per germline (reference sequence). V was trimmed by 4 bases and J by 0 bases, leaving 7 bases between them. This CDR3 spans 14 amino acids. The chain's CDR3 is CASSPDATNEKLFF. CDR3 sequence (DNA): TGTGCCAGCAGCCCTGATGCAACTAATGAAAAACTGTTTTTT.

This clone was seen only a few times. The rearrangement uses TRBV28 and TRBJ2-7; D not resolved. CDR3 length: 11 residues. Trimming cost V 7 bases and J 5 bases, with 9 bases left between them. CDR1 and CDR2 from the germline V gene are MDHEN and SYDVKM. The CDR3: CASMKTDEQYF. The CDR3 region has the DNA TGTGCCAGCATGAAGACTGACGAGCAGTACTTC. The full variable domain, in which reference TRBV28 and TRBJ2-7 provide the parts outside the CDR3, is DVKVTQSSRYLVKRTGEKVFLECVQDMDHENMFWYRQDPGLGLRLIYFSYDVKMKEKGDIPEGYSVSREKKERFSLILESASTNQTSMYLCASMKTDEQYFGPGTRLTVT.

This chain links TRBV11-3 with TRBJ2-1; no firm D call. The germline V gene has CDR1 SGHNT and CDR2 YENEEA. There are 16 residues in the CDR3. Trimming removed 7 bases at V and 10 bases at J, with 26 bases between. The DNA of the CDR3 is TGTGCCAGCACATGGGAAGTCGGACGTGGCCAAGGGGAGCAGTTCTTC. This translates into CASTWEVGRGQGEQFF.

A word on this clone: A much larger clonotype is one base distant, so this may be a read error. This chain uses TRBV5-1 with TRBJ1-1; possibly TRBD1 for D (5 bases). Between the trimmed V and J ends, which lost 3 bases and 3 bases, there was a span of 9 bases. Germline loops: CDR1 SGHRS, CDR2 YFSETQ. CDR3 length: 13 residues. CDR3 amino acids: CASSWGEDTEAFF. In DNA, the CDR3 is TGCGCCAGCAGCTGGGGGGAGGACACTGAAGCTTTCTTT.

The V call is TRBV15, the J call TRBJ2-2, with D possibly TRBD1 on 5 matching bases. Trimming removed 1 base from V and 5 bases from J, with 8 bases in between. The length of the CDR3 is 14 residues. Germline assignment: CDR1 LNHNV and CDR2 YYDKDF (reference sequence). The CDR3 DNA reads TGTGCCACCAGCAGAGTCAGGGAAACCGGGGAGCTGTTTTTT. Amino acids: CATSRVRETGELFF.

This rearrangement joins TRBV28 to TRBJ1-4; D gene ambiguous. V was clipped by 6 bases and J by 0 bases, with 2 bases between them. Germline CDR1 MDHEN, CDR2 SYDVKM. The CDR3 is made up of 12 amino acids. The chain's CDR3 is CASRSTNEKLFF. The CDR3 DNA follows: TGTGCCAGCAGGTCAACTAATGAAAAACTGTTTTTT.

J is TRBJ2-5 and V is TRBV4-3, with TRBD2 matching over 8 bases. Germline V gives CDR1 LGHNA, CDR2 YSLEER. The V segment lost 1 base and the J segment 7 bases; nucleotides outside the gene matches: 11. The CDR3 has 16 residues. The CDR3 region has the DNA TGCGCCAGCAGCCAAGTAACGGGGGGGGCCCAGGTGACCCAGTACTTC. Translating it yields CASSQVTGGAQVTQYF.

The V and J genes are TRBV13 and TRBJ2-5; 8 positions agree with TRBD2. Germline lookup yields CDR1 PRHDT and CDR2 FYEKMQ (reference sequence). The V segment lost 3 bases and the J segment 2 bases; nucleotides outside the gene matches: 2. The CDR3 is 14 residues long. The CDR3: CASSLAGGQETQYF. In DNA, the CDR3 is TGTGCCAGCAGCTTGGCGGGGGGACAAGAGACCCAGTACTTC.

The rearrangement links TRBV7-2 to TRBJ2-2; 10 bases match TRBD1. The trim removed 5 bases at V and 5 bases at J, leaving 8 bases unmatched. The V gene's germline CDR1 is SGHTA and CDR2 FQGNSA. The CDR3 has 16 residues. In DNA form, the CDR3 reads TGTGCCAGCAGCCTAAGTAGGGGACAGGGGACCGGGGAGCTGTTTTTT. As protein: CASSLSRGQGTGELFF.

The rearrangement joins TRBV28 to TRBJ1-5; D not certain. There are 12 residues in the CDR3. CDR1 and CDR2 from the germline V gene are MDHEN and SYDVKM. CDR3 residues: CAEAEVNQPQHF. CDR3 sequence (DNA): TGTGCTGAAGCGGAGGTCAATCAGCCCCAGCATTTT. Complete variable domain (other parts from reference TRBV28 and TRBJ1-5): DVKVTQSSRYLVKRTGEKVFLECVQDMDHENMFWYRQDPGLGLRLIYFSYDVKMKEKGDIPEGYSVSREKKERFSLILESASTNQTSMYLCAEAEVNQPQHFGDGTRLSIL.

The DNA of the CDR3 is TGTGCCAGCAGCTCTCTGGGGACAAATTTCAATCAGCCCCAGCATTTT. Translation: CASSSLGTNFNQPQHF. The chain recombines TRBV5-6 with TRBJ1-5; D possibly corresponds to TRBD1 (6 bases). CDR1 and CDR2 (germline): SGHDT, YYEEEE. The ends were cut back, 3 bases at V and 3 bases at J, with 16 bases in the middle. This CDR3 region has 16 residues. Based on the CDR3 plus reference TRBV5-6 and TRBJ1-5, the full variable domain is DAGVTQSPTHLIKTRGQQVTLRCSPKSGHDTVSWYQQALGQGPQFIFQYYEEEERQRGNFPDRFSGHQFPNYSSELNVNALLLGDSALYLCASSSLGTNFNQPQHFGDGTRLSIL.

This sequence joins TRBV19 and TRBJ2-2, with D perhaps matching TRBD2 (6 bases). CDR1 is LNHDA, CDR2 SQIVND, per germline (reference sequence). The CDR3 totals 16 residues. Trimming cost V 7 bases and J 2 bases, with 17 bases left between them. The CDR3 region has the DNA TGTGCCAGTACTATGTGGGGGAGGCCCAACACCGGGGAGCTGTTTTTT. Translating it yields CASTMWGRPNTGELFF.

This chain joins TRBV28 and TRBJ2-7; D remains unclear. The ends were cut back, 2 bases at V and 4 bases at J, with 9 bases in the middle. This CDR3 is built from 13 residues. Germline assignment: CDR1 MDHEN and CDR2 SYDVKM. The CDR3 sequence: CASSLVPGYEQYF. DNA for the CDR3: TGTGCCAGCAGTTTAGTCCCCGGATACGAGCAGTACTTC.

The chain has TRBV18 and TRBJ1-4; D is undetermined. Germline V lookup: CDR1 KGHSH, CDR2 LQKENI. The V and J ends lost 0 bases and 4 bases respectively, with 6 bases between them. The CDR3 is 14 amino acids. The DNA for the CDR3 is TGTGCCAGCTCACCACCGGGTGATAATGAAAAACTGTTTTTT. Amino acids: CASSPPGDNEKLFF.

The chain joins TRBV5-6 to TRBJ1-2, with TRBD1 identical over 9 bases. With V trimmed by 4 bases and J by 5 bases, 15 bases remained unmatched. CDR3 length: 17 residues. The germline V gene has CDR1 SGHDT and CDR2 YYEEEE. CDR3 DNA: TGTGCCAGCAGCCCGCCCTCCCGGGACAGGGTTGGGTATGGCTACACCTTC. This gives the protein CASSPPSRDRVGYGYTF.

This clone appeared a single time. The chain links TRBV13 to TRBJ2-3; TRBD1 matches at 10 bases. The CDR3 runs to 17 residues. V was pared by 4 bases and J by 4 bases, with 11 bases of the junction left unmatched. Germline V gene sequence: CDR1 PRHDT, CDR2 FYEKMQ (reference sequence). The CDR3 loop is CASSSSAGTGEADTQYF. The CDR3 region has the DNA TGTGCCAGCAGCTCCTCAGCCGGGACAGGGGAGGCAGATACGCAGTATTTT.

J is TRBJ1-5 and V is TRBV18; 8 positions match TRBD1. This CDR3 is built from 14 residues. Germline values: CDR1 KGHSH, CDR2 LQKENI. The ends lost 6 bases at V and 5 bases at J; junction bases unmatched: 6. The CDR3, as DNA: TGTGCCAGCTCTCCCGGGGGACAGGATCAGCCCCAGCATTTT. Encoded protein: CASSPGGQDQPQHF. The variable domain in full, with the rest retrieved from reference TRBV18 and TRBJ1-5, is NAGVMQNPRHLVRRRGQEARLRCSPMKGHSHVYWYRQLPEEGLKFMVYLQKENIIDESGMPKERFSAEFPKEGPSILRIQQVVRGDSAAYFCASSPGGQDQPQHFGDGTRLSIL.

The chain recombines TRBV29-1 with TRBJ2-7, with TRBD2 identical over 9 bases. The junction had 5 bases not matched to a gene; V was cut back by 1 base and J by 1 base. This CDR3 comprises 15 residues. Germline V gives CDR1 SQVTM, CDR2 ANQGSEA. The CDR3 DNA reads as TGCAGCGTTGAAGTTACTAGCGGGCCTTCCTACGAGCAGTACTTC. Translated: CSVEVTSGPSYEQYF.

The chain couples TRBV6-5 to TRBJ2-7; D is possibly TRBD1 (6 bases). Between the trimmed V and J ends, which lost 10 bases and 7 bases, there was a span of 23 bases. The CDR3 loop spans 14 amino acids. Looked up from germline, CDR1 is MNHEY and CDR2 is SVGAGI. CDR3 loop: CATTQDRIVREQYF. The CDR3 DNA reads TGTGCCACCACCCAGGACAGAATAGTACGTGAGCAGTACTTC.